A single T cell receptor (beta chain) is shown here with its context. The germline gives CDR1 MNHNS, CDR2 SASEGT. V was clipped by 3 bases and J by 5 bases; unmatched bases: 11. This CDR3 region has 17 residues. This record belongs to a study of blood T cell repertoires in COVID-19. The assay was immunoSEQ multiplex PCR, and TCRdb's table has in-frame clones only and misses some. The data contain tens of thousands of clones, roughly 80% of them singletons. This chain links TRBV6-1 with TRBJ2-1, with TRBD1 matching over 9 bases. The receptor's source is a man aged 80 or over with acute or convalescent COVID-19. Material for sequencing was peripheral blood. CDR3 bases: TGTGCCAGCAGTGACGCCCCAGGACAGGGGTTCGACAATGAGCAGTTCTTC. Translation gives CASSDAPGQGFDNEQFF.